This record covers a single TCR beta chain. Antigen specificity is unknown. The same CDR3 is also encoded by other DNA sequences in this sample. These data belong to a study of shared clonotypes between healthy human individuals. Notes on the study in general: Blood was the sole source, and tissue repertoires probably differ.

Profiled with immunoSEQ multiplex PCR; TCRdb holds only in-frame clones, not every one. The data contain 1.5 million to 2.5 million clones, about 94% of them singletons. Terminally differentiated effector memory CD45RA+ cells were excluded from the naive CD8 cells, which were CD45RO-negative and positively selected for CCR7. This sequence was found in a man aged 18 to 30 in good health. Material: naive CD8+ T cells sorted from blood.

CDR3 bases: TGCGCCAGCAGCTTGGGCGCCTCCTACGAGCAGTACTTC. This translates into CASSLGASYEQYF. This chain joins TRBV5-1 and TRBJ2-7; D is ambiguous. Germline CDR1 reads SGHRS; CDR2 reads YFSETQ. Trimming left V 0 bases short and J 0 bases short, with 4 bases between. CDR3 size: 13 residues.